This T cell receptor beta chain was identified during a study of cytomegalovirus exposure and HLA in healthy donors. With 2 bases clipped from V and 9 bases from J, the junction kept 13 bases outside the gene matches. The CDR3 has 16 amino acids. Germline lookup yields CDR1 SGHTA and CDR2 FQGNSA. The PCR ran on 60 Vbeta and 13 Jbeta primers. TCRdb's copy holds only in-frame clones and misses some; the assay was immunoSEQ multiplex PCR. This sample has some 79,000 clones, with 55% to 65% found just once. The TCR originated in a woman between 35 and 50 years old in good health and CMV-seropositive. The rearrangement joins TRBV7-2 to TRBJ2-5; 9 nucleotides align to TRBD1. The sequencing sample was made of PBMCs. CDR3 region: CASSLQPGQGPRAQYF. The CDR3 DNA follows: TGTGCCAGCAGCTTACAGCCGGGACAGGGTCCGAGGGCCCAGTACTTC.